There are many counts of the clone carrying this TCR beta chain. What it binds is unknown. Amplified material comprised TCR beta CDR3 regions derived from RNA transcripts. Second-round multiplex PCR came after first-round RT-PCR with HTBI primers. One entry per CDR3 protein, called by TCRdb with MiXCR from the multiplex PCR reads. The sample contains roughly 36,000 distinct CDR3 sequences, about half of which appear only once. This record belongs to a study of Graves' ophthalmopathy and Graves' hyperthyroidism. Study-level information: Samples of peripheral blood were obtained at initial diagnosis, prior to treatment of any kind.

Hyperthyroidism is called stable when no ophthalmopathy develops within 18 months of follow-up. Excluded were patients with other autoimmune diseases, uncontrolled infections, pregnancy or lactation. Findings and limits, study-wide: In predicting ophthalmopathy progression, the model reached 70.59% sensitivity and 72.22% specificity.

The source material was peripheral blood. The clonotype was recovered from an adult woman with stable Graves' hyperthyroidism.

This CDR3 is CASSRTSGPQETQYF. CDR3 nucleotide sequence: TGCGCCAGCAGCAGGACTAGCGGACCCCAAGAGACCCAGTACTTC. The chain uses TRBV5-1 and TRBJ2-5; TRBD2 agrees at 10 bases. The V segment lost 4 bases and the J segment 1 base; nucleotides outside the gene matches: 4. Germline-derived CDR1 and CDR2 are SGHRS and YFSETQ. There are 15 residues in the CDR3.